The present TCR beta chain was sequenced within a study of T cell repertoires in cytomegalovirus infection. Via MiXCR, TCRdb re-called the reads, giving one row per CDR3 protein. The sample contains hundreds of thousands of distinct CDR3 sequences, approximately 32% of which appear only once. A word on this clonotype: Its antigen is unknown.

The CDR3 runs 15 residues. Germline-derived CDR1 and CDR2 are LNHNV and YYDKDF (reference sequence). Trimming shortened V by 7 bases and J by 9 bases, and 22 bases separated the two germline ends. V gene TRBV15 combines with J gene TRBJ2-1, with a tentative D call TRBD1 (5 bases). This receptor was taken from a human donor in good health (CMV status not recorded). Some clones in this sample may be carry-over from other donors' samples. The input for sequencing was cultured CD8+ T cells from PBMCs, taken from culture after CMV antigen stimulation. CDR3 in DNA: TGTGCCACCACCCCTACCAGAGCGCCTCAGGGTGAGCAGTTCTTC. As protein: CATTPTRAPQGEQFF.